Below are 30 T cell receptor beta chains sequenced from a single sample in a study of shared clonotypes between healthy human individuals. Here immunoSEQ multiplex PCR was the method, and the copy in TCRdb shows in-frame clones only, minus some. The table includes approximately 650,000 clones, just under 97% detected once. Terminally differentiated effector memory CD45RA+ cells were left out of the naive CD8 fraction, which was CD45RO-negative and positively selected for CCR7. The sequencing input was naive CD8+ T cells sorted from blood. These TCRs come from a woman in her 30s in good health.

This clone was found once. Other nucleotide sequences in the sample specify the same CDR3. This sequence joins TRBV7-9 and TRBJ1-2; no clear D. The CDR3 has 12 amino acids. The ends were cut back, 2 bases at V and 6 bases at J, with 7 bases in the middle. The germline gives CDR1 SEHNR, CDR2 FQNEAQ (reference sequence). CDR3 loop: CASSLSGDGYTF. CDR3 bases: TGTGCCAGCAGCTTATCCGGGGATGGCTACACCTTC. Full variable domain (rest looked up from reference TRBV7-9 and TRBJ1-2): DTGVSQNPRHKITKRGQNVTFRCDPISEHNRLYWYRQTLGQGPEFLTYFQNEAQLEKSRLLSDRFSAERPKGSFSTLEIQRTEQGDSAMYLCASSLSGDGYTFGSGTRLTVV.

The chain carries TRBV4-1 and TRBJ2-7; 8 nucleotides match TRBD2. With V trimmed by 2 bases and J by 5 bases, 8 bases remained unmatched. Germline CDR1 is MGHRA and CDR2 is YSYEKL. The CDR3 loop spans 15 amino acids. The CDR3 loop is CASSQLGLALNEQYF. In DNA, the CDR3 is TGCGCCAGCAGCCAACTAGGACTAGCCCTTAACGAGCAGTACTTC.

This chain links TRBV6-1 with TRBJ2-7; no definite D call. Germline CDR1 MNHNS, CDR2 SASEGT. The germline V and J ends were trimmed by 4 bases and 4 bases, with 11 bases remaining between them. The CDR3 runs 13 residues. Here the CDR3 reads CASSGYTAYEQYF. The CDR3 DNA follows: TGTGCCAGCAGTGGGTACACCGCTTACGAGCAGTACTTC.

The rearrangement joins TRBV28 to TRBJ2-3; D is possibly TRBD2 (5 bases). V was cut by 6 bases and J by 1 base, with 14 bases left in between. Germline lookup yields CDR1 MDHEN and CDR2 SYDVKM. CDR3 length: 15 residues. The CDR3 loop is CASSPLRVRTDTQYF. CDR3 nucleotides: TGTGCCAGCAGCCCACTGCGGGTGCGCACAGATACGCAGTATTTT.

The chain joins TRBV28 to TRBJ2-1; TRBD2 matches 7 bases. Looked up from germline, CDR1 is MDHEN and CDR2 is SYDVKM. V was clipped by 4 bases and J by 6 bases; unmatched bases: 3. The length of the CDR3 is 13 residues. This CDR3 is CASSWRESNEQFF. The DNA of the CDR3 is TGTGCCAGCAGTTGGCGGGAGAGCAATGAGCAGTTCTTC. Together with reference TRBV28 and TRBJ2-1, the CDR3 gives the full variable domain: DVKVTQSSRYLVKRTGEKVFLECVQDMDHENMFWYRQDPGLGLRLIYFSYDVKMKEKGDIPEGYSVSREKKERFSLILESASTNQTSMYLCASSWRESNEQFFGPGTRLTVL.

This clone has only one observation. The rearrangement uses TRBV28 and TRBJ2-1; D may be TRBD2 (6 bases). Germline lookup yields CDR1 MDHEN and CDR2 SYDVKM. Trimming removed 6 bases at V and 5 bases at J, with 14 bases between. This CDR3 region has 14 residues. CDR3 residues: CASSLGGPHNEQFF. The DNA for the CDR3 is TGTGCCAGCAGCCTCGGGGGACCCCACAATGAGCAGTTCTTC.

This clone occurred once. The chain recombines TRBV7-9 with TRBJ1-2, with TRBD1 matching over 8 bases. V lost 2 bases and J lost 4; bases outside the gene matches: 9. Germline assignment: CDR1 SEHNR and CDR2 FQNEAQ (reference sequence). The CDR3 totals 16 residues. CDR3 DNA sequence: TGTGCCAGCAGCTTATCCCCCGGGACAGGCGGCTATGGCTACACCTTC. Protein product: CASSLSPGTGGYGYTF.

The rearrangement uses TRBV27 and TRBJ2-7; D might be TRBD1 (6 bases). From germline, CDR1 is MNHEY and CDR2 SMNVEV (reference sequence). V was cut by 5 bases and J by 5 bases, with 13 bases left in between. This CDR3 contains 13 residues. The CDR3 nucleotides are TGTGCCAGCAGTATGGGGGCTACCAACGAGCAGTACTTC. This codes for CASSMGATNEQYF.

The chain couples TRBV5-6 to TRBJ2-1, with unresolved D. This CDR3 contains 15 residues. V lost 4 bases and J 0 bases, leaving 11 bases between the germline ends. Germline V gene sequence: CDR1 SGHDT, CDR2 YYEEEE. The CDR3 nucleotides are TGTGCCAGCAGCGGGATTAGAGTCTCCTACAATGAGCAGTTCTTC. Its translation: CASSGIRVSYNEQFF. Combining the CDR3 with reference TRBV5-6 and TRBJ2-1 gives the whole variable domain DAGVTQSPTHLIKTRGQQVTLRCSPKSGHDTVSWYQQALGQGPQFIFQYYEEEERQRGNFPDRFSGHQFPNYSSELNVNALLLGDSALYLCASSGIRVSYNEQFFGPGTRLTVL.

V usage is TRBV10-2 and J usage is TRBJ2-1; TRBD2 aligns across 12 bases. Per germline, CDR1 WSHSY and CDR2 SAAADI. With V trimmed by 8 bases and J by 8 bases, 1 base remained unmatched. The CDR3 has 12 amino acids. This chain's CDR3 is CASRLAGDEQFF. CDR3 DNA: TGCGCCAGCCGACTAGCGGGAGATGAGCAGTTCTTC.

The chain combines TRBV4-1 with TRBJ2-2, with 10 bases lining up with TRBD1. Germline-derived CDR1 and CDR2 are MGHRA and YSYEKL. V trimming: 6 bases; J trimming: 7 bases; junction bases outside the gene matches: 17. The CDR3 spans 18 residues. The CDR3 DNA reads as TGCGCCAGCAGGACCGTCGCCCGGGACAGGGGATTCGTCGGGGAGCTGTTTTTT. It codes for CASRTVARDRGFVGELFF.

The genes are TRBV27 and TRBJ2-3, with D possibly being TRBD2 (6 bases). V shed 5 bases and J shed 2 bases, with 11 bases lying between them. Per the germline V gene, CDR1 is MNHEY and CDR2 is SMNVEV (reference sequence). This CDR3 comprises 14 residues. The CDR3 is CASSQLAVTDTQYF. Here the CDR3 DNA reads TGTGCCAGCAGTCAACTAGCCGTCACAGATACGCAGTATTTT.

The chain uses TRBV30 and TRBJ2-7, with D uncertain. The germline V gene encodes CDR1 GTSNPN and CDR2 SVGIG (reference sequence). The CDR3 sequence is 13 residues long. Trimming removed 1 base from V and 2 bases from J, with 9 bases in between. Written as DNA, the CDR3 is TGTGCCTGGAGTGGAGTGTTTGCCTACGAGCAGTACTTC. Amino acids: CAWSGVFAYEQYF. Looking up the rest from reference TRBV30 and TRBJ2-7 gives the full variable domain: SQTIHQWPATLVQPVGSPLSLECTVEGTSNPNLYWYRQAAGRGLQLLFYSVGIGQISSEVPQNLSASRPQDRQFILSSKKLLLSDSGFYLCAWSGVFAYEQYFGPGTRLTVT.

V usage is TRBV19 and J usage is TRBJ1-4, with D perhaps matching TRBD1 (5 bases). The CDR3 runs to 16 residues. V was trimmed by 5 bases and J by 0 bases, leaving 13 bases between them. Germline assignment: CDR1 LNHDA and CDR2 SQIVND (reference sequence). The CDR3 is CASSEGVWATNEKLFF. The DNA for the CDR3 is TGTGCCAGTAGTGAAGGGGTTTGGGCAACTAATGAAAAACTGTTTTTT.

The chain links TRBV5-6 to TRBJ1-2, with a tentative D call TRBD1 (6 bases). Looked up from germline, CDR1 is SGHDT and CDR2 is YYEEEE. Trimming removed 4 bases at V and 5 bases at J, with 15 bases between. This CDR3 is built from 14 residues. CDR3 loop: CASSPGWRGYGYTF. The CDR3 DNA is TGTGCCAGCAGCCCGGGGTGGAGGGGGTATGGCTACACCTTC.

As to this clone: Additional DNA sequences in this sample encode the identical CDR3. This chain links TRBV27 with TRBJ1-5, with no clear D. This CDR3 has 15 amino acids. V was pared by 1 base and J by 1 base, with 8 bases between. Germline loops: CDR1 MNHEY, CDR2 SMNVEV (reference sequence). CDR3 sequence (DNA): TGTGCCAGCAGTTTATACCCAGTAAGCAATCAGCCCCAGCATTTT. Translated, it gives CASSLYPVSNQPQHF.

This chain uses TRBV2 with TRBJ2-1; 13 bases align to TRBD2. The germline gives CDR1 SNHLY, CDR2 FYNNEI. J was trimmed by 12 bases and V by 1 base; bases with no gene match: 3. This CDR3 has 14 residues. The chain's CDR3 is CASSEELAGGGQFF. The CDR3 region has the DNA TGTGCCAGCAGTGAAGAACTAGCGGGAGGGGGGCAGTTCTTC.

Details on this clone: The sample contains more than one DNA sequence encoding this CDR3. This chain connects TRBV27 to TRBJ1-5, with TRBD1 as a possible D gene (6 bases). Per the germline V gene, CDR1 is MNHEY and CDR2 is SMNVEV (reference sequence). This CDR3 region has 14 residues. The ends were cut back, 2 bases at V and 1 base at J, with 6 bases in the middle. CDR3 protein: CASSLTGSNQPQHF. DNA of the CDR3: TGTGCCAGCAGTTTAACAGGGAGCAATCAGCCCCAGCATTTT.

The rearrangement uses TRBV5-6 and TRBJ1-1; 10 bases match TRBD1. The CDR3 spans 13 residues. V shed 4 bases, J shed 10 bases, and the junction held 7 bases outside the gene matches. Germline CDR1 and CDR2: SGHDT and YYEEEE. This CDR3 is CASSRGTGEGAFF. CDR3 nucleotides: TGTGCCAGCAGCCGTGGGACAGGGGAGGGAGCTTTCTTT.

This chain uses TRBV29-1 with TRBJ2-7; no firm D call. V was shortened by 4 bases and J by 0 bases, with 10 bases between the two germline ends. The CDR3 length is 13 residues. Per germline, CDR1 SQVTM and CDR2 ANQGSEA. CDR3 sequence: CSVVRQDSYEQYF. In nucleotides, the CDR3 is TGCAGCGTTGTTCGGCAGGACTCCTACGAGCAGTACTTC.

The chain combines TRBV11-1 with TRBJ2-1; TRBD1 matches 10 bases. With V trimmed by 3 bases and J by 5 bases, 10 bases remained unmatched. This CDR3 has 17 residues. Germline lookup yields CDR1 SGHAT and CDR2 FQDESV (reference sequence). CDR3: CASSFLSGTGDHNEQFF. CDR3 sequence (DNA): TGTGCCAGCAGCTTCCTCTCCGGGACAGGGGACCACAATGAGCAGTTCTTC.

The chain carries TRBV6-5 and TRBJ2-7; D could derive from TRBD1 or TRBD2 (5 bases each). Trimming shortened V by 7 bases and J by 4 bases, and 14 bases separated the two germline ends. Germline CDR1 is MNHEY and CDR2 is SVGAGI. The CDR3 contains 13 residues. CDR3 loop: CASKPGPTYEQYF. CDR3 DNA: TGTGCCAGCAAACCGGGACCCACATACGAGCAGTACTTC.

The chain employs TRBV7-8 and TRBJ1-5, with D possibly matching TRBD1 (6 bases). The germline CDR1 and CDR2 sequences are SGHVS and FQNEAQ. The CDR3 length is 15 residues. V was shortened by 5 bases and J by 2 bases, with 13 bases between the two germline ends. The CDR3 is CASSAIRGGNQPQHF. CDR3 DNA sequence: TGTGCCAGCAGCGCTATCAGGGGTGGCAATCAGCCCCAGCATTTT.

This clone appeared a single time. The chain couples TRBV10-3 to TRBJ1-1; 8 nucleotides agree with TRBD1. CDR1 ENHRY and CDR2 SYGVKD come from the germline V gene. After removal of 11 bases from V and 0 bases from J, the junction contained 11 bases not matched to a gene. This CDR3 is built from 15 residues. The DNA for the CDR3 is TGTGCCGCCCGGGACAGGACTTCCATGAACACTGAAGCTTTCTTT. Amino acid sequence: CAARDRTSMNTEAFF.

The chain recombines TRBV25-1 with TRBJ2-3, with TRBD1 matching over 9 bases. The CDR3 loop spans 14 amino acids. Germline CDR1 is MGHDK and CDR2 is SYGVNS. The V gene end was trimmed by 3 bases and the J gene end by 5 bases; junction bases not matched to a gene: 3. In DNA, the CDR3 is TGTGCCAGCAGTGAGCCGGACAGGGGAGATACGCAGTATTTT. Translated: CASSEPDRGDTQYF.

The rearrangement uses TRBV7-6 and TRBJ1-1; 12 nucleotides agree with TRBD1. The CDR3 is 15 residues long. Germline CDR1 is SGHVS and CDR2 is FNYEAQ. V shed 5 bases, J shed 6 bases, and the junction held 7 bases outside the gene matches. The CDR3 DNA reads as TGTGCCAGCAGCCCCGGGACAGGGGGCTTTCCTGAAGCTTTCTTT. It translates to CASSPGTGGFPEAFF.

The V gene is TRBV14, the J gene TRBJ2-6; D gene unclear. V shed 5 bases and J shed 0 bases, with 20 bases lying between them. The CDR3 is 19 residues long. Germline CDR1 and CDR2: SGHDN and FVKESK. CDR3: CASSARSWTLHSGANVLTF. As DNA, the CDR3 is TGTGCCAGCAGCGCAAGATCATGGACCCTCCACTCTGGGGCCAACGTCCTGACTTTC.

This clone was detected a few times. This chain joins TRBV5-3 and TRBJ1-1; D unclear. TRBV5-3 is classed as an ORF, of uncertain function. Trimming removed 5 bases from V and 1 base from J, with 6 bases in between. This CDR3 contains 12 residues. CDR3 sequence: CARRPRNTEAFF. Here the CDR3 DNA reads TGTGCCAGAAGACCGAGGAACACTGAAGCTTTCTTT.

This CDR3 is CASSPDGFSSYEQYF. CDR3 DNA sequence: TGTGCCAGCAGTCCCGACGGGTTCTCATCCTACGAGCAGTACTTC. This chain joins TRBV7-8 and TRBJ2-5; D call uncertain. The end of the DNA is better explained by TRBJ2-7, so the J call may be wrong. The CDR3 consists of 15 residues. CDR1 SGHVS and CDR2 FQNEAQ come from the germline V gene.

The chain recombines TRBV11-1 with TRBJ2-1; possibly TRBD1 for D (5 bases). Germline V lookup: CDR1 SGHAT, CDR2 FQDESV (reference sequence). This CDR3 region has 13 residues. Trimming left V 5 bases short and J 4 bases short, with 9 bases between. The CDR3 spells CASSPTAYNEQFF. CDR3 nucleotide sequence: TGTGCCAGCAGCCCGACAGCATACAATGAGCAGTTCTTC.